Listed below are T cell receptor beta chains from one sample, sequenced in a study. Via MiXCR, TCRdb re-called the 5' RACE reads, giving one row per CDR3 protein. Of some 30,000 distinct CDR3 sequences in the sample, 20% to 30% were seen once. The sample taken for sequencing was naive CD4+ T cells sorted from a lymph node. These receptors all come from a female donor with breast cancer. Both conserved end residues are part of each CDR3. A D gene is named only where the DNA matches it firmly. Rows may omit the clone size; those that give it use once, few, many or a size class.

clone size	V gene	J gene	D gene	CDR3 protein	CDR3 DNA
many	TRBV7-2	TRBJ2-3	NA	CASSQSGDTQYF	TGTGCCAGCAGCCAAAGCGGAGATACGCAGTATTTT
NA	TRBV7-3	TRBJ1-5	NA	CASSLISNSNQPQHF	TGTGCCAGCAGCTTAATTAGCAATAGCAATCAGCCCCAGCATTTT
NA	TRBV20-1	TRBJ1-5	NA	CSATRGNQPQHF	TGCAGTGCTACCCGGGGTAATCAGCCCCAGCATTTT
few	TRBV4-1	TRBJ2-2	NA	CASSQTPLGLVGGELFF	TGCGCCAGCAGCCAAACCCCCCTCGGGCTAGTGGGCGGGGAGCTGTTTTTT
NA	TRBV29-1	TRBJ2-5	TRBD2	CSVPSGSGETQYF	TGCAGCGTTCCTAGCGGGTCCGGGGAGACCCAGTACTTC
NA	TRBV12-3/TRBV12-4	TRBJ2-7	NA	CASGPYKNPRDYEQYF	TGTGCCAGCGGTCCCTATAAGAACCCCAGGGACTACGAGCAGTACTTC
NA	TRBV12-3/TRBV12-4	TRBJ2-6	NA	CASSHLTGAGNTGANVLTF	TGTGCCAGCAGCCACCTCACCGGGGCGGGAAATACCGGGGCCAACGTCCTGACTTTC
once	TRBV6-1	TRBJ2-4	NA	CASAPNRDIQYF	TGTGCCAGCGCCCCTAATCGGGACATTCAGTACTTC
medium-sized	TRBV5-1	TRBJ2-1	NA	CASAGVEQFF	TGCGCCAGCGCAGGGGTTGAGCAGTTCTTC
few	TRBV6-2/TRBV6-3	TRBJ1-5	NA	CASRGVTGQSNQPQHF	TGTGCCAGCAGAGGAGTCACCGGCCAGAGCAATCAGCCCCAGCATTTT
few	TRBV7-2	TRBJ2-4	TRBD2	CASSSGTSGRDHIQYF	TGTGCCAGCAGCTCGGGGACTAGCGGCCGAGATCACATTCAGTACTTC
NA	TRBV7-9	TRBJ2-1	TRBD2	CASSHGELAVYNEQFF	TGTGCCAGCAGCCACGGGGAACTAGCGGTATACAATGAGCAGTTCTTC
NA	TRBV6-1	TRBJ1-4	NA	CASSQGGATNEKLFF	TGTGCCAGCAGCCAGGGAGGAGCAACTAATGAAAAACTGTTTTTT
NA	TRBV4-3	TRBJ2-1	TRBD1	CASSQGTGDDNEQFF	TGCGCCAGCAGCCAAGGGACAGGGGACGACAACGAGCAGTTCTTC
NA	TRBV20-1	TRBJ2-7	TRBD2	CSASGREAAYEQYF	TGCAGTGCGAGTGGGCGGGAGGCCGCCTACGAGCAGTACTTC
NA	TRBV4-3	TRBJ2-2	TRBD2	CASSHLAGTIGELFF	TGCGCCAGCAGCCATCTAGCGGGAACGATCGGGGAGCTGTTTTTT
NA	TRBV12-3/TRBV12-4	TRBJ2-7	TRBD1	CASGDRGEGTYEQYF	TGTGCCAGCGGAGACAGGGGTGAGGGCACCTACGAGCAGTACTTC
few	TRBV4-2	TRBJ2-2	TRBD2	CASSPTSGPNTGELFF	TGTGCCAGCAGCCCAACTAGCGGCCCGAACACCGGGGAGCTGTTTTTT
many	TRBV27	TRBJ1-6	TRBD1	CASSLWVGTGGSTLHF	TGTGCCAGCAGTTTATGGGTCGGGACAGGGGGCTCGACCCTCCACTTT
many	TRBV7-8	TRBJ2-3	TRBD2	CASSPLSGSRTDTQYF	TGTGCCAGCAGCCCTCTTAGCGGGAGTCGCACAGATACGCAGTATTTT
few	TRBV3-1	TRBJ1-1	NA	CASSQEGQFEAFF	TGTGCCAGCAGCCAAGAAGGGCAGTTTGAAGCTTTCTTT
few	TRBV6-1	TRBJ1-5	TRBD1	CASRHPPGQGDQPQHF	TGTGCCAGCAGACACCCCCCGGGACAGGGCGATCAGCCCCAGCATTTT
once	TRBV5-1	TRBJ2-5	NA	CASSLGRTQETQYF	TGCGCCAGCAGCTTGGGCCGGACCCAAGAGACCCAGTACTTC
few	TRBV7-3	TRBJ2-3	NA	CASSTDREAADTQYF	TGTGCCAGCAGCACCGACAGGGAGGCAGCAGATACGCAGTATTTT
NA	TRBV6-1	TRBJ1-2	NA	CASSRDKGDYGYTF	TGTGCCAGCAGCCGGGATAAGGGGGACTATGGCTACACCTTC
few	TRBV3-1	TRBJ2-7	NA	CASSQVNEQYF	TGTGCCAGCAGCCAAGTAAACGAGCAGTACTTC
NA	TRBV12-3/TRBV12-4	TRBJ1-5	NA	CASRVGTENQPQHF	TGTGCCAGCAGGGTTGGGACGGAGAATCAGCCCCAGCATTTT
NA	TRBV7-3	TRBJ1-1	NA	CASSSSPAVEAEAFF	TGTGCCAGCAGCTCATCCCCAGCTGTAGAGGCTGAAGCTTTCTTT
NA	TRBV20-1	TRBJ2-1	NA	CSARDPRQPHNEQFF	TGCAGTGCTAGGGACCCGAGACAGCCACACAATGAGCAGTTCTTC
few	TRBV27	TRBJ2-5	NA	CASSAHDKKETQYF	TGTGCCAGCAGTGCCCACGACAAGAAAGAGACCCAGTACTTC
NA	TRBV27	TRBJ2-7	NA	CASRGLSYEQYF	TGTGCCAGCAGGGGGCTCTCCTACGAGCAGTACTTC
few	TRBV20-1	TRBJ2-1	NA	CSARGVSYNEQFF	TGCAGTGCTCGCGGGGTATCCTACAATGAGCAGTTCTTC
medium-sized	TRBV6-2/TRBV6-3	TRBJ2-4	TRBD2	CASTPGREGPIQYF	TGTGCCAGCACCCCAGGGCGGGAGGGACCAATTCAGTACTTC
NA	TRBV6-5	TRBJ2-5	TRBD2	CASSSGTSGWDPETQYF	TGTGCCAGCAGTTCTGGGACTAGCGGTTGGGATCCGGAGACCCAGTACTTC
NA	TRBV7-3	TRBJ2-2	NA	CASSLRGGGELFF	TGTGCCAGCAGCTTAAGGGGAGGCGGGGAGCTGTTTTTT
NA	TRBV29-1	TRBJ1-2	NA	CSVSNYGYTF	TGCAGCGTTAGTAACTATGGCTACACCTTC
few	TRBV5-1	TRBJ1-1	NA	CASSLLQGGNTEAFF	TGCGCCAGCAGCCTGCTACAAGGAGGGAACACTGAAGCTTTCTTT
NA	TRBV20-1	TRBJ1-2	NA	CSARSVNYGYTF	TGCAGTGCTAGATCCGTTAACTATGGCTACACCTTC
many	TRBV5-1	TRBJ2-1	NA	CASSGRGYNEQFF	TGCGCCAGCAGCGGGCGGGGTTACAATGAGCAGTTCTTC
many	TRBV20-1	TRBJ1-4	NA	CSASGGPNEKLFF	TGCAGTGCTAGCGGGGGGCCTAATGAAAAACTGTTTTTT
NA	TRBV12-3/TRBV12-4	TRBJ2-3	TRBD2	CASSPSGNTDTQYF	TGTGCCAGCAGCCCTAGCGGGAACACAGATACGCAGTATTTT
NA	TRBV5-1	TRBJ2-1	NA	CASSLARDSSHNEQFF	TGCGCCAGCAGCTTGGCGAGGGACTCATCGCACAATGAGCAGTTCTTC
once	TRBV7-3	TRBJ2-3	TRBD2	CASSLRGGGGDTQYF	TGTGCCAGCAGCTTACGCGGCGGGGGTGGAGATACGCAGTATTTT
once	TRBV3-1	TRBJ2-1	NA	CASSQEGDNEQFF	TGTGCCAGCAGCCAAGAAGGTGACAATGAGCAGTTCTTC
few	TRBV20-1	TRBJ2-5	TRBD1	CNARDRTGKKTQYF	TGCAATGCTAGAGATCGGACAGGGAAGAAGACCCAGTACTTC
few	TRBV9	TRBJ2-5	TRBD1	CASSVAYRGQTQYF	TGTGCCAGCAGCGTAGCCTACAGGGGACAGACCCAGTACTTC